Listed below are T cell receptor beta chains from one sample, sequenced in a study of T cells after yellow fever vaccination. TCRdb itself ran the 5' RACE reads through MiXCR, one entry per CDR3 protein. The table lists 500,000 to 650,000 distinct CDR3 sequences, approximately 13% of them singletons. The material was PBMCs, obtained on the day of the yellow fever booster vaccination. The receptors come from a man aged 30-40 years who received the YFV17D yellow fever vaccine. CDR3s include the opening cysteine and the closing phenylalanine or tryptophan. The D gene is left open where the match is weak. The size field is filled for only some rows; it gives once, few, many or a size class.

TRBD2	TRBV20-1	NA	TRBJ2-1	CSANYGTSSHNEQFF	TGCAGTGCTAATTATGGGACTAGCAGCCACAATGAGCAGTTCTTC
TRBD1	TRBV20-1	few	TRBJ2-1	CSARDTGTGGGIEQFF	TGCAGTGCTAGAGACACCGGGACAGGGGGGGGAATTGAGCAGTTCTTC
NA	TRBV9	few	TRBJ2-3	CASSVGVGASRDTQYF	TGTGCCAGCAGCGTTGGGGTAGGGGCGTCTCGGGATACGCAGTATTTT
TRBD2	TRBV5-1	NA	TRBJ2-1	CASSFSGVGYNEQFF	TGCGCCAGCAGCTTTAGCGGGGTCGGCTACAATGAGCAGTTCTTC
NA	TRBV15	few	TRBJ2-1	CATSRDFSQQFF	TGTGCCACCAGCAGAGATTTCAGTCAGCAGTTCTTC
TRBD1	TRBV12-3/TRBV12-4	NA	TRBJ2-3	CASSGQGARTDTQYF	TGTGCCAGCAGTGGTCAGGGGGCGCGCACAGATACGCAGTATTTT
TRBD1	TRBV14	few	TRBJ2-7	CASSRIRGSQYF	TGTGCCAGCAGCCGTATCAGGGGGTCACAGTACTTC
TRBD1	TRBV7-2	few	TRBJ1-1	CASRLGTAVNTEAFF	TGTGCCAGCAGACTCGGGACAGCAGTAAACACTGAAGCTTTCTTT
TRBD1	TRBV4-2	NA	TRBJ2-1	CASSPGQGAKDEQFF	TGTGCCAGCAGCCCGGGACAGGGGGCCAAGGATGAGCAGTTCTTC
NA	TRBV7-2	many	TRBJ2-5	CASSIDRVQETQYF	TGTGCCAGCAGCATTGACAGAGTCCAAGAGACCCAGTACTTC
TRBD1	TRBV7-2	NA	TRBJ2-5	CASSFPGTEETQYF	TGTGCCAGCAGCTTCCCCGGGACAGAAGAGACCCAGTACTTC
NA	TRBV4-3	few	TRBJ1-2	CASSQDLRGNYGYTF	TGCGCCAGCAGCCAAGATCTTAGGGGGAACTATGGCTACACCTTC
NA	TRBV5-1	NA	TRBJ2-1	CASTLDSSSYNEQFF	TGCGCCAGCACTTTAGACTCCAGCTCCTACAATGAGCAGTTCTTC
NA	TRBV25-1	few	TRBJ1-1	CASRRGSVGRGPEAFF	TGTGCCAGCAGGCGGGGGTCCGTGGGGCGGGGGCCCGAAGCTTTCTTT
NA	TRBV12-3/TRBV12-4	NA	TRBJ1-5	CASSFSGAGAWAQHF	TGTGCCAGCAGTTTCTCGGGGGCTGGGGCATGGGCCCAGCATTTT
NA	TRBV30	many	TRBJ1-1	CAWSGQLNTEAFF	TGTGCCTGGAGTGGCCAGCTTAACACTGAAGCTTTCTTT